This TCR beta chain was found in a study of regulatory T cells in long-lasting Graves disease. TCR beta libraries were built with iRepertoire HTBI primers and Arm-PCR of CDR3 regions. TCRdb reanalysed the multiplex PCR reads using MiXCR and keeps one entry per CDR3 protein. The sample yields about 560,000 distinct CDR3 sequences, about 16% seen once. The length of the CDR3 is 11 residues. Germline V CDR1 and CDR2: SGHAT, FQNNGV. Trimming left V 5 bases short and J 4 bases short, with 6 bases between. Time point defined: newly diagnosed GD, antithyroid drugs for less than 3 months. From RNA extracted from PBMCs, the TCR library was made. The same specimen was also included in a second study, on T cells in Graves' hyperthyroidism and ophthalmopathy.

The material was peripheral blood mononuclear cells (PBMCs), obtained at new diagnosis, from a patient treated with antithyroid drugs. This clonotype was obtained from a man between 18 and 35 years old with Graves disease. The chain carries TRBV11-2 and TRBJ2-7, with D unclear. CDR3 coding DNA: TGTGCCAGCAGCCATGATTACGAGCAGTACTTC. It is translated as CASSHDYEQYF.